Each of the 21 T cell receptor beta chains below was sequenced from the same sample in a study of CD8 T cells in ankylosing spondylitis. Study-wide results and limits: A motif of 7 to 9 highly homologous TCR beta variants was seen as apparently characteristic of ankylosing spondylitis blood.

TCRdb re-called the 5' RACE reads with MiXCR, one entry per CDR3 protein. This table has about 340,000 distinct CDR3 sequences, 6.5% to 10% appearing once. No antigen is known for these receptors. Sequencing was performed on blood, either unsorted or a sorted T cell fraction (not recorded which). The receptors stem from a male donor with ankylosing spondylitis.

A few counts support this clonotype. The chain employs TRBV29-1 and TRBJ2-3, with D maybe TRBD2 (6 bases). Trimming cost V 6 bases and J 6 bases, with 19 bases left between them. This CDR3 is built from 14 residues. Germline V CDR1 and CDR2: SQVTM, ANQGSEA. CDR3 protein: CSVPLAPGGDTQYF. The CDR3, as DNA: TGCAGCGTCCCACTAGCTCCTGGGGGGGATACGCAGTATTTT.

This clonotype was seen many times. The rearrangement uses TRBV5-6 and TRBJ1-3; no clear D. The CDR3 has 17 residues. The germline V gene encodes CDR1 SGHDT and CDR2 YYEEEE. V was trimmed by 3 bases and J by 2 bases, leaving 18 bases between them. The CDR3 DNA reads as TGTGCCAGCAGCTGGAGATCCGGCTCCCTAACTGGAAACACCATATATTTT. Translated: CASSWRSGSLTGNTIYF.

This clonotype was observed at least ten times. The chain combines TRBV20-1 with TRBJ2-1, with 12 bases lining up with TRBD2. This CDR3 is built from 13 residues. Germline V gene lookup returns CDR1 DFQATT and CDR2 SNEGSKA (reference sequence). The ends lost 7 bases at V and 9 bases at J; junction bases unmatched: 7. The CDR3 protein is CSVSGLAGREQFF. DNA of the CDR3: TGCAGTGTCTCTGGACTAGCGGGACGTGAGCAGTTCTTC.

This chain joins TRBV29-1 and TRBJ1-1; D gene uncertain. This CDR3 comprises 10 residues. Per germline, CDR1 SQVTM and CDR2 ANQGSEA. DNA for the CDR3: TGCAGTGGAGGACACACTGAAGCTTTCTTT. Residues: CSGGHTEAFF.

In its sample, this clonotype was seen many times. The gene calls are TRBV28 and TRBJ1-5; no definite D call. V was pared by 6 bases and J by 5 bases, with 14 bases between. The length of the CDR3 is 14 residues. Germline CDR1 reads MDHEN; CDR2 reads SYDVKM. CDR3 protein: CASSTKVGDQPQHF. The CDR3 DNA is TGTGCCAGCAGCACAAAAGTCGGAGATCAGCCCCAGCATTTT.

This clonotype was found a few times. The V and J genes are TRBV7-2 and TRBJ1-5, with D perhaps TRBD1 (5 bases). Trimming left V 1 base short and J 5 bases short, with 12 bases between. This CDR3 comprises 15 residues. Germline lookup yields CDR1 SGHTA and CDR2 FQGNSA. The CDR3 DNA reads TGTGCCAGCAGCTTAGAGGGTCAGGGTTATCAGCCCCAGCATTTT. Protein sequence: CASSLEGQGYQPQHF.

Note on this clonotype: Germline and junction disagree at one end, which may indicate a read error. J is TRBJ2-3 and V is TRBV7-7, with unresolved D. Germline values: CDR1 SSHAT, CDR2 FNYEAQ (reference sequence). The CDR3 contains 13 residues. Written as DNA, the CDR3 is TGTGCTAGCAGCCCCCGGGCGACAGATACGCAGTATTTT. Its translation: CASSPRATDTQYF.

This clonotype was recorded many times. The rearrangement uses TRBV5-6 and TRBJ1-2, with D uncertain. From germline, CDR1 is SGHDT and CDR2 YYEEEE. CDR3 length: 14 residues. Trimming left V 4 bases short and J 5 bases short, with 15 bases between. CDR3: CASSPLTEGYGYTF. CDR3 nucleotides: TGTGCCAGCAGCCCCCTCACAGAAGGTTATGGCTACACCTTC.

The rearrangement joins TRBV28 to TRBJ2-5; D is unresolved. The CDR3 loop spans 13 amino acids. Germline-derived CDR1 and CDR2 are MDHEN and SYDVKM. V was trimmed by 5 bases and J by 7 bases, leaving 14 bases between them. CDR3 nucleotide sequence: TGTGCCAGCAGTCCCGGTGGGTCGGGGACCCAGTACTTC. Its translation is CASSPGGSGTQYF.

The CDR3 DNA reads TGTGCCAGCAGCCGCGGGAGTTTTAACACCGGGGAGCTGTTTTTT. Encoded protein: CASSRGSFNTGELFF. The chain employs TRBV6-1 and TRBJ2-2, with TRBD2 identical over 7 bases. Germline values: CDR1 MNHNS, CDR2 SASEGT. The CDR3 extends over 15 amino acids. Trimming removed 6 bases from V and 2 bases from J; junction bases left unmatched: 6.

This clonotype was seen at least ten times. This chain uses TRBV12-5 with TRBJ2-5; 9 bases are a match to TRBD2. Per germline, CDR1 LGHNT and CDR2 FRNRAP. This CDR3 is built from 16 residues. The ends lost 0 bases at V and 1 base at J; junction bases unmatched: 3. The DNA of the CDR3 is TGTGCTAGTGGTTTGGTAAGCGGGAGGCTCCAAGAGACCCAGTACTTC. Translating it yields CASGLVSGRLQETQYF.

In its sample, this clonotype was seen a few times. The chain is built from TRBV7-8 and TRBJ1-6; no definite D call. The CDR3 is 16 amino acids. V was cut by 2 bases and J by 6 bases, with 14 bases left in between. Germline loops: CDR1 SGHVS, CDR2 FQNEAQ. This CDR3 reads CASSLYPGRTNSPLHF. Written as DNA, the CDR3 is TGTGCCAGCAGCTTATATCCGGGGAGAACTAATTCACCCCTCCACTTT.

This clonotype was seen repeatedly, ten times or more. The V and J genes are TRBV19 and TRBJ2-1, with TRBD1 identical over 7 bases. The CDR3 sequence is 15 residues long. Per the germline V gene, CDR1 is LNHDA and CDR2 is SQIVND (reference sequence). After removal of 3 bases from V and 5 bases from J, the junction contained 7 bases not matched to a gene. Here the CDR3 reads CASSIGPGGDNEQFF. The CDR3 DNA reads TGTGCCAGTAGTATTGGGCCAGGGGGTGACAATGAGCAGTTCTTC.

Only a few counts were recorded for this clonotype. The CDR3 ends on some other residue instead of the conserved phenylalanine or tryptophan, so this is likely a read error. The DNA is omitted, as the CDR3 cannot be located on it reliably, and the CDR3 follows TCRdb's listing. This chain links TRBV3-1 with TRBJ2-7. The germline gives CDR1 LGHDT, CDR2 YNNKEL (reference sequence). The CDR3 is 9 residues long, counting both termini. The CDR3 sequence is CASSQVTAR.

The table lists this clonotype with many counts. The rearrangement joins TRBV20-1 to TRBJ2-2, with TRBD1 matching 7 bases. The V segment lost 6 bases and the J segment 0 bases; nucleotides outside the gene matches: 4. The CDR3 totals 14 residues. Germline V gene data show CDR1 as DFQATT and CDR2 as SNEGSKA (reference sequence). CDR3 bases: TGCAGTGCCACCGGGACAGCGAACACCGGGGAGCTGTTTTTT. Amino acid sequence: CSATGTANTGELFF.

This clonotype was seen at least ten times. This chain uses TRBV28 with TRBJ2-7; a weak D match, TRBD1 (6 bases). Germline values: CDR1 MDHEN, CDR2 SYDVKM. V dropped 7 bases and J dropped 6 bases, with 16 bases sitting between them. The CDR3 totals 13 residues. The DNA of the CDR3 is TGTGCCAGCACCGGCAAGGGGGTAACCGAGCAGTACTTC. Translating gives CASTGKGVTEQYF.

This clonotype appeared a few times. The chain couples TRBV4-2 to TRBJ2-7; TRBD2 matches 13 bases. This CDR3 has 19 amino acids. Germline CDR1 and CDR2: LGHNA and YNFKEQ. The V and J ends lost 0 bases and 4 bases, in that order; junction bases with no gene match: 12. The CDR3 spells CASSQEHGLAGAVVYEQYF. Here the CDR3 DNA reads TGTGCCAGCAGCCAAGAACACGGACTAGCGGGAGCCGTTGTTTACGAGCAGTACTTC.

The table lists this clonotype with many counts. V gene TRBV12-3 or TRBV12-4 combines with J gene TRBJ2-7; TRBD2 aligns across 8 bases. This CDR3 is built from 14 residues. The V segment lost 6 bases and the J segment 2 bases; nucleotides outside the gene matches: 6. CDR3 sequence: CASSPRGGTYEQYF. As DNA, the CDR3 is TGTGCCAGCAGCCCTCGGGGGGGGACCTACGAGCAGTACTTC.

This clonotype was found a few times. The CDR3 region is CSVGLAGVVDTQYF. In DNA form, the CDR3 reads TGCAGCGTTGGACTAGCGGGAGTAGTGGATACGCAGTATTTT. The chain employs TRBV29-1 and TRBJ2-3, with TRBD2 matching 12 bases. This CDR3 is 14 amino acids long. With 4 bases clipped from V and 6 bases from J, the junction kept 5 bases outside the gene matches. Per the germline V gene, CDR1 is SQVTM and CDR2 is ANQGSEA.

The V and J genes are TRBV5-5 and TRBJ1-5; tentatively, D is TRBD1 (5 bases). Germline loops: CDR1 SGHKS, CDR2 YYEKEE (reference sequence). This CDR3 region has 14 residues. With 5 bases removed from V and 7 bases from J, the gap between germline ends came to 16 bases. Here the CDR3 DNA reads TGTGCCAGCAGGGCGGGGGGGGAGTGGCAGCCCCAGCATTTT. Translated: CASRAGGEWQPQHF. The whole variable domain, remainder taken from reference TRBV5-5 and TRBJ1-5, is DAGVTQSPTHLIKTRGQQVTLRCSPISGHKSVSWYQQVLGQGPQFIFQYYEKEERGRGNFPDRFSARQFPNYSSELNVNALLLGDSALYLCASRAGGEWQPQHFGDGTRLSIL.

This clonotype was seen only a few times. The genes are TRBV9 and TRBJ2-7, with D possibly being TRBD1 (6 bases). V was clipped by 4 bases and J by 3 bases, with 14 bases between them. This CDR3 has 14 residues. Germline V gene sequence: CDR1 SGDLS, CDR2 YYNGEE. The CDR3 DNA is TGTGCCAGCAGCCCCACCGGGACAAACTACGAGCAGTACTTC. This sequence encodes CASSPTGTNYEQYF.